This entry concerns a single T cell receptor (beta chain). Original methodology: Amplification of reference gene primers was used by the study to estimate nucleated cell counts. The repertoire was sequenced with immunoSEQ multiplex PCR; TCRdb's copy has only in-frame clones and lacks some. V and J calls and clone size follow that table, whereas D and trimming were derived from the DNA. The table records about 260,000 clones, 84% of them present only once. This entry belongs to a study of blood T cell repertoires in COVID-19. Looking at the study overall: Sources were T cells, B-cell-depleted T cells, or PBMCs; the material itself was cDNA or gDNA.

This CDR3 has 15 amino acids. V shed 3 bases and J 0 bases; nucleotides not matched to a gene: 2. The germline gives CDR1 SEHNR, CDR2 FQNEAQ (reference sequence). Participants' reported clinical history set cohort assignment. The sequence derives from a man aged 25-45 years with acute COVID-19. Sequenced: PBMCs or T cells enriched from blood (not recorded which). The chain couples TRBV7-9 to TRBJ1-1; 9 nucleotides align to TRBD1. CDR3: CASSFGQGMNTEAFF. DNA for the CDR3: TGTGCCAGCAGCTTCGGACAGGGGATGAACACTGAAGCTTTCTTT. Full variable domain (missing parts from reference TRBV7-9 and TRBJ1-1): DTGVSQNPRHKITKRGQNVTFRCDPISEHNRLYWYRQTLGQGPEFLTYFQNEAQLEKSRLLSDRFSAERPKGSFSTLEIQRTEQGDSAMYLCASSFGQGMNTEAFFGQGTRLTVV.